The 25 T cell receptor beta chains given below trace back to one sample, sequenced in a study. MiXCR, run by TCRdb on the RT-PCR reads, gives a single entry per CDR3 protein. The sample holds about 700,000 distinct CDR3 sequences, 14% seen once. Sequenced input: memory CD4+ T cells from blood. These receptors were obtained from a female donor in good health, serving as a healthy control.

This clonotype was counted ten times or more. This chain links TRBV7-2 with TRBJ1-5; TRBD1 might be the D (6 bases). The V end lost 4 bases, the J end lost 6 bases, and 16 bases lay between the germline ends. This CDR3 spans 15 amino acids. Germline values: CDR1 SGHTA, CDR2 FQGNSA. The CDR3 DNA reads TGTGCCAGCAGCTCCGGGACAAGGGAAAGTCAGCCCCAGCATTTT. Its translation is CASSSGTRESQPQHF. The complete variable domain, with remaining parts taken from reference TRBV7-2 and TRBJ1-5, reads GAGVSQSPSNKVTEKGKDVELRCDPISGHTALYWYRQSLGQGLEFLIYFQGNSAPDKSGLPSDRFSAERTGGSVSTLTIQRTQQEDSAVYLCASSSGTRESQPQHFGDGTRLSIL.

The chain couples TRBV5-4 to TRBJ2-1; 10 bases are a match to TRBD2. The length of the CDR3 is 16 residues. Germline-derived CDR1 and CDR2 are SGHNT and YYREEE (reference sequence). The V gene end was trimmed by 4 bases and the J gene end by 5 bases; junction bases not matched to a gene: 9. CDR3 DNA sequence: TGTGCCAGCAGCAGAGGGACTAGCGACCTCAACAATGAGCAGTTCTTC. Protein: CASSRGTSDLNNEQFF.

This clonotype was counted a few times. V is TRBV20-1 and J is TRBJ2-5; TRBD1 agrees at 8 bases. CDR3 size: 13 residues. CDR1 and CDR2 (germline): DFQATT, SNEGSKA (reference sequence). V was pared by 3 bases and J by 5 bases, with 5 bases of the junction left unmatched. The CDR3 loop reads CSASWRQGETQYF. As DNA, the CDR3 is TGCAGTGCTAGTTGGAGACAGGGGGAGACCCAGTACTTC.

This clonotype was observed a few times. The rearrangement links TRBV5-1 to TRBJ2-7, with 10 nucleotides matching TRBD2. The CDR3 consists of 14 residues. CDR1 SGHRS and CDR2 YFSETQ come from the germline V gene. J gave up 5 bases and V 1 base, and 3 bases lay outside the gene matches. CDR3 in DNA: TGCGCCAGCAGCTTGACTAGCGGGAACCACGAGCAGTACTTC. Its translation is CASSLTSGNHEQYF.

This clonotype was seen only a few times. The DNA for the CDR3 is TGTGCCAGCAGCCGGCCGCAGGGAGTGGAAGCTTTCTTT. Residues: CASSRPQGVEAFF. V is TRBV3-1 and J is TRBJ1-1; D is perhaps TRBD1 (5 bases). The V end lost 4 bases, the J end lost 8 bases, and 14 bases lay between the germline ends. Germline CDR1 and CDR2: LGHDT and YNNKEL (reference sequence). This CDR3 is 13 amino acids long.

In this sample, this clonotype turned up once. The CDR3 DNA sequence: TGCAGTGCTAGAGATCTGGGGGGTTTGTACAATGAGCAGTTCTTC. The encoded protein is CSARDLGGLYNEQFF. V gene TRBV20-1 combines with J gene TRBJ2-1; a weak D match, TRBD2 (6 bases). CDR3 length: 15 residues. Germline V gene data show CDR1 as DFQATT and CDR2 as SNEGSKA (reference sequence). Trimming stripped 0 bases from V and 4 bases from J, with 13 bases between.

This clonotype was observed a few times. This rearrangement joins TRBV2 to TRBJ2-3; TRBD2 aligns across 7 bases. CDR3 length equals 15 residues. The germline gives CDR1 SNHLY, CDR2 FYNNEI. Trimming cost V 4 bases and J 3 bases; bases outside gene matches: 7. The CDR3: CASSGLAAGTDTQYF. For the CDR3, the DNA is TGTGCCAGCAGTGGGCTAGCGGCGGGTACAGATACGCAGTATTTT.

In its sample, this clonotype was seen a few times. The chain combines TRBV18 with TRBJ2-1, with TRBD2 as a possible D gene (5 bases). The V gene's germline CDR1 is KGHSH and CDR2 LQKENI. The V gene lost 3 bases and the J gene lost 7 bases, with 13 bases spanning the gap. This CDR3 comprises 14 residues. CDR3 sequence: CASSPSTPGNEQFF. The CDR3 coding sequence is TGTGCCAGCTCACCCTCGACACCGGGGAATGAGCAGTTCTTC.

This clonotype showed up many times. The chain is built from TRBV6-1 and TRBJ2-5; 10 nucleotides line up with TRBD1. Germline loops: CDR1 MNHNS, CDR2 SASEGT. The CDR3 loop spans 14 amino acids. The ends lost 6 bases at V and 3 bases at J; junction bases unmatched: 4. The CDR3 loop reads CASRAGTGEETQYF. CDR3 nucleotides: TGTGCCAGCAGGGCCGGGACAGGGGAAGAGACCCAGTACTTC.

This clonotype has only a few counts. The J gene is TRBJ2-3, the V gene TRBV28; D may match TRBD1 or TRBD2 (6 bases each). V lost 5 bases and J 1 base, leaving 13 bases between the germline ends. The CDR3 is made up of 15 amino acids. Germline-derived CDR1 and CDR2 are MDHEN and SYDVKM. The CDR3 loop reads CASSAPGARTDTQYF. The CDR3 DNA reads as TGTGCCAGCAGTGCTCCGGGGGCTCGCACAGATACGCAGTATTTT. Full variable domain (outside the CDR3, taken from reference TRBV28 and TRBJ2-3): DVKVTQSSRYLVKRTGEKVFLECVQDMDHENMFWYRQDPGLGLRLIYFSYDVKMKEKGDIPEGYSVSREKKERFSLILESASTNQTSMYLCASSAPGARTDTQYFGPGTRLTVL.

This clonotype was detected ten times or more. The chain has TRBV20-1 and TRBJ2-2, with 12 bases fitting TRBD2. V lost 1 base to trimming and J lost 1 base; unmatched junction nucleotides: 10. This CDR3 has 19 residues. Germline-derived CDR1 and CDR2 are DFQATT and SNEGSKA (reference sequence). In DNA, the CDR3 is TGCAGTGCTAGAGCCACGACTAGCGGGAGAGGGTGGAACACCGGGGAGCTGTTTTTT. This encodes CSARATTSGRGWNTGELFF.

This rearrangement joins TRBV10-3 to TRBJ1-1; D ambiguous. Germline lookup yields CDR1 ENHRY and CDR2 SYGVKD. V lost 4 bases, J lost 4 bases, and 4 bases lay in between. The CDR3 contains 11 residues. For the CDR3, the DNA is TGTGCCATCAGTGCGGGCACTGAAGCTTTCTTT. It is translated as CAISAGTEAFF.

The chain links TRBV10-3 to TRBJ1-6; D might be TRBD1 (5 bases). V lost 2 bases, J lost 7 bases, and 15 bases lay in between. Germline CDR1 is ENHRY and CDR2 is SYGVKD. The CDR3 runs to 16 residues. CDR3 residues: CAISEGLQAANSPLHF. Here the CDR3 DNA reads TGTGCCATCAGTGAGGGGTTACAGGCGGCCAATTCACCCCTCCACTTT.

This clonotype was seen only a few times. V and J are TRBV6-1 and TRBJ1-1, with D perhaps matching TRBD1 (5 bases). The V and J ends lost 4 bases and 1 base respectively, with 10 bases between them. CDR1 and CDR2 (germline): MNHNS, SASEGT. This CDR3 contains 14 residues. Written as DNA, the CDR3 is TGTGCCAGCAGTGTGGGACCCGGGAACACTGAAGCTTTCTTT. Its protein is CASSVGPGNTEAFF.

On this clonotype itself: A much larger clone lies a single base off, so this may be a read error. V gene TRBV5-1 combines with J gene TRBJ1-1, with D unresolved. CDR3 length equals 11 residues. Trimming left V 0 bases short and J 12 bases short, with 9 bases between. Germline-derived CDR1 and CDR2 are SGHRS and YFSETQ. The CDR3 reads CASSLERETFF. The CDR3 DNA sequence: TGCGCCAGCAGCTTGGAAAGGGAGACTTTCTTT.

This chain links TRBV4-2 with TRBJ2-7; D is perhaps TRBD1 (6 bases). Germline lookup yields CDR1 LGHNA and CDR2 YNFKEQ. Trimming pared 1 base from V and 3 bases from J, leaving 7 bases between. The CDR3 length is 13 residues. This CDR3 is CASSQAQGYEQYF. The CDR3 DNA is TGTGCCAGCAGCCAAGCACAGGGCTACGAGCAGTACTTC.

This clonotype showed up just a few times. The genes are TRBV5-1 and TRBJ2-7, with D uncertain. The CDR3 totals 15 residues. Between the trimmed V and J ends, which lost 0 bases and 3 bases, there was a span of 13 bases. Germline CDR1 and CDR2: SGHRS and YFSETQ. The CDR3 DNA is TGCGCCAGCAGCTTGGGGGCGGACGGTTACTACGAGCAGTACTTC. Translation gives CASSLGADGYYEQYF.

This clonotype turned up a few times. The chain combines TRBV30 with TRBJ2-1; D is tentatively TRBD1 or TRBD2 (5 bases each). V was cut by 7 bases and J by 1 base, with 14 bases left in between. Germline loops: CDR1 GTSNPN, CDR2 SVGIG (reference sequence). CDR3 length equals 14 residues. CDR3 nucleotide sequence: TGTGCCTTCATTGGGACCTCGTCCTACAATGAGCAGTTCTTC. Protein sequence: CAFIGTSSYNEQFF.

This clonotype was counted a few times. The genes are TRBV20-1 and TRBJ1-5; 7 bases fit TRBD1. In germline, CDR1 is DFQATT, CDR2 SNEGSKA (reference sequence). The CDR3 runs to 14 residues. J was trimmed by 3 bases and V by 6 bases; bases with no gene match: 8. The CDR3, as DNA: TGCAGTGCCACCCAGGGGGACGCCAATCAGCCCCAGCATTTT. Protein product: CSATQGDANQPQHF.

A remark on this clonotype: At one of its ends the junction is not consistent with the germline gene, which may arise from a read error. The rearrangement links TRBV28 to TRBJ2-1; 12 positions match TRBD1. There are 12 residues in the CDR3. Germline-derived CDR1 and CDR2 are MDHEN and SYDVKM. In DNA form, the CDR3 reads TGTGCCAGCAGTTGGATGGGACAGGGGGCCGCGTTC. Its protein is CASSWMGQGAAF.

This clonotype was counted ten times or more. The chain links TRBV7-2 to TRBJ2-7; possibly TRBD1 or TRBD2 for D (5 bases each). The ends were cut back, 1 base at V and 5 bases at J, with 18 bases in the middle. Germline V gene data show CDR1 as SGHTA and CDR2 as FQGNSA. The CDR3 extends over 16 amino acids. CDR3 residues: CASSLGPPSRGDEQYF. The CDR3 nucleotides read TGTGCCAGCAGCTTAGGGCCCCCCTCCCGGGGCGACGAGCAGTACTTC. Filled out from reference TRBV7-2 and TRBJ2-7, the complete variable domain reads GAGVSQSPSNKVTEKGKDVELRCDPISGHTALYWYRQSLGQGLEFLIYFQGNSAPDKSGLPSDRFSAERTGGSVSTLTIQRTQQEDSAVYLCASSLGPPSRGDEQYFGPGTRLTVT.

This clonotype was recorded a few times. The J gene is TRBJ2-7, the V gene TRBV20-1, with D uncertain. Trimming cost V 6 bases and J 0 bases, with 12 bases left between them. This CDR3 is 13 amino acids long. Germline-derived CDR1 and CDR2 are DFQATT and SNEGSKA (reference sequence). CDR3 in amino acids: CSAPNRHSYEQYF. For the CDR3, the DNA is TGCAGTGCGCCGAACAGACACTCCTACGAGCAGTACTTC.

This chain links TRBV2 with TRBJ2-2; 9 nucleotides align to TRBD1. The germline CDR1 and CDR2 sequences are SNHLY and FYNNEI. The CDR3 sequence is 14 residues long. With 3 bases clipped from V and 5 bases from J, the junction kept 1 base outside the gene matches. In DNA, the CDR3 is TGTGCCAGCAGTGACGGGACAGGGACCGGGGAGCTGTTTTTT. Its translation is CASSDGTGTGELFF.

The chain couples TRBV10-3 to TRBJ2-7; D may be TRBD1 (6 bases). Germline V gives CDR1 ENHRY, CDR2 SYGVKD. Trimming pared 0 bases from V and 3 bases from J, leaving 9 bases between. CDR3 length: 14 amino acids. The CDR3 bases are TGTGCCATCAGTGAGTCGCTAGGGGGCTACGAGCAGTACTTC. The encoded protein is CAISESLGGYEQYF.

This clonotype was counted a few times. V usage is TRBV12-3 or TRBV12-4 and J usage is TRBJ1-5; D is possibly TRBD1 (6 bases). Trimming pared 5 bases from V and 11 bases from J, leaving 16 bases between. The CDR3 runs 13 residues. CDR3: CASSQQGEGAQHF. CDR3 in DNA: TGTGCCAGCAGTCAACAGGGTGAGGGGGCCCAGCATTTT.